This T cell receptor beta chain is drawn from a study of T cells after yellow fever vaccination. TCRdb reprocessed the 5' RACE reads with MiXCR, giving one entry per CDR3 protein. Seen here are hundreds of thousands of distinct CDR3 sequences, around an eighth observed once, and the top ten hold about 3%. Germline CDR1 SQVTM, CDR2 ANQGSEA. After removal of 4 bases from V and 3 bases from J, the junction contained 4 bases not matched to a gene. The CDR3 consists of 13 residues. Material: CD4+ T cells sorted from PBMCs, obtained 15 days after the yellow fever booster vaccination. This clonotype was sampled from a man younger than 30 who received the YFV17D yellow fever vaccine. V gene TRBV29-1 combines with J gene TRBJ2-7, with 9 bases fitting TRBD1. The CDR3 sequence: CSVGRTGVYEQYF. The CDR3 nucleotides read TGCAGCGTTGGTCGGACAGGGGTCTACGAGCAGTACTTC.